This T cell receptor (beta chain) was documented in a study of siplizumab effects on memory and regulatory T cells. TCRdb's copy holds only in-frame clones and misses some; the assay was immunoSEQ multiplex PCR. Of 92,000 or so clones detected, 85% to 90% appear once; the ten largest clones hold roughly 15%. V was trimmed by 4 bases and J by 1 base, leaving 8 bases between them. This CDR3 has 13 amino acids. Germline CDR1 reads SGHNT; CDR2 reads YYREEE (reference sequence). This chain joins TRBV5-4 and TRBJ2-5, with D unresolved. The source material was CD4+ T cells sorted from blood. The source of this sequence is a human donor in good health. The CDR3 loop is CASSPSPQETQYF. The DNA of the CDR3 is TGTGCCAGCAGCCCCAGCCCCCAAGAGACCCAGTACTTC. Drawing the rest from reference TRBV5-4 and TRBJ2-5, the complete variable domain is ETGVTQSPTHLIKTRGQQVTLRCSSQSGHNTVSWYQQALGQGPQFIFQYYREEENGRGNFPPRFSGLQFPNYSSELNVNALELDDSALYLCASSPSPQETQYFGPGTRLLVL.